What follows are 24 T cell receptor beta chains derived from one specimen sequenced in a study of OX40 agonist ivuxolimab in advanced cancers. Sequencing was performed with immunoSEQ multiplex PCR; in TCRdb, only in-frame clones are kept and a portion is missing. This table holds 50,000 to 80,000 clones, approximately 90% found once. The specimen was CD4+ or CD8+ T cells sorted from blood, collected in a trial of the OX40 agonist ivuxolimab. The receptors here all came from an adult with an advanced solid tumor such as melanoma, head and neck, liver or kidney cancer.

The chain has TRBV10-2 and TRBJ1-1; the D gene is possibly TRBD1 (6 bases). With 8 bases removed from V and 0 bases from J, the gap between germline ends came to 16 bases. The CDR3 consists of 15 residues. CDR1 WSHSY and CDR2 SAAADI come from the germline V gene. The CDR3 coding sequence is TGCGCCAGCCTGGGGGGGCGATCCTTGAACACTGAAGCTTTCTTT. The encoded protein is CASLGGRSLNTEAFF.

The CDR3 coding sequence is TGTGCCAGCAGTGAATGGGGGCCAGGGACGGAAAACACCATATATTTT. It encodes CASSEWGPGTENTIYF. The rearrangement links TRBV25-1 to TRBJ1-3; tentatively, D is TRBD1 (6 bases). The CDR3 runs to 16 residues. CDR1 is MGHDK, CDR2 SYGVNS, per germline. V shed 1 base and J shed 6 bases, with 16 bases lying between them.

The DNA of the CDR3 is TGTGCCAGCAGCCAGGCGGGTCTAATCTACACCTTC. Protein product: CASSQAGLIYTF. The chain employs TRBV14 and TRBJ1-2; unclear D gene. Germline CDR1 and CDR2: SGHDN and FVKESK. The CDR3 spans 12 residues. V was trimmed by 3 bases and J by 10 bases, leaving 12 bases between them.

The chain recombines TRBV19 with TRBJ2-2, with D possibly being TRBD1 (5 bases). Germline CDR1 and CDR2: LNHDA and SQIVND (reference sequence). The CDR3 totals 16 residues. V lost 1 base, J lost 3 bases, and 12 bases lay in between. The CDR3 protein is CASSIVRQLDTGELFF. CDR3 coding DNA: TGTGCCAGTAGTATAGTAAGACAGCTTGACACCGGGGAGCTGTTTTTT.

This chain uses TRBV5-1 with TRBJ2-7; no definite D call. Trimming removed 1 base at V and 3 bases at J, with 11 bases between. CDR3 length equals 14 residues. CDR1 is SGHRS and CDR2 is YFSETQ in the germline V gene. CDR3 nucleotide sequence: TGCGCCAGCAGCTTGTTAGGTGGTTTCTACGAGCAGTACTTC. Its translation is CASSLLGGFYEQYF.

CDR3 protein: CASRAAGDTQYF. CDR3 in DNA: TGTGCCAGCAGAGCGGCAGGAGATACGCAGTATTTT. The rearrangement uses TRBV25-1 and TRBJ2-3; D perhaps matches TRBD2 (5 bases). This CDR3 is 12 amino acids long. The V end was cut by 6 bases, the J end by 5 bases, with 9 bases between. Germline V CDR1 and CDR2: MGHDK, SYGVNS.

This chain joins TRBV9 and TRBJ2-2; 8 bases fit TRBD2. V dropped 1 base and J dropped 6; count of bases not matched to a gene: 5. The germline V gene has CDR1 SGDLS and CDR2 YYNGEE. The CDR3 length is 15 residues. CDR3 coding DNA: TGTGCCAGCAGCGTACTAAGCGGGAGCGCCGGGGAGCTGTTTTTT. Its translation: CASSVLSGSAGELFF.

The rearrangement links TRBV2 to TRBJ1-5; D is ambiguous. Germline lookup yields CDR1 SNHLY and CDR2 FYNNEI. Trimming left V 4 bases short and J 0 bases short, with 13 bases between. The CDR3 contains 16 residues. Written as DNA, the CDR3 is TGTGCCAGCAGTGGGTCAGACTTCTATAGCAATCAGCCCCAGCATTTT. It is translated as CASSGSDFYSNQPQHF. The variable domain in full, completed from reference TRBV2 and TRBJ1-5, reads EPEVTQTPSHQVTQMGQEVILRCVPISNHLYFYWYRQILGQKVEFLVSFYNNEISEKSEIFDDQFSVERPDGSNFTLKIRSTKLEDSAMYFCASSGSDFYSNQPQHFGDGTRLSIL.

The chain is built from TRBV27 and TRBJ2-5, with 8 bases identical to TRBD2. CDR1 is MNHEY and CDR2 is SMNVEV in the germline V gene (reference sequence). CDR3 length: 13 residues. Germline trimming cut 6 bases from V and 5 bases from J; bases unmatched to any gene: 5. CDR3 nucleotides: TGTGCCAGCAGGGGACTAGGGGGGGAGACCCAGTACTTC. It is translated as CASRGLGGETQYF.

This clone showed up just once. This sequence joins TRBV7-9 and TRBJ1-1; the D gene is possibly TRBD1 (6 bases). V was cut by 5 bases and J by 4 bases, with 11 bases left in between. From germline, CDR1 is SEHNR and CDR2 FQNEAQ (reference sequence). The CDR3 is 13 amino acids. The DNA for the CDR3 is TGTGCCAGCAGCACTATGACAGGCACTGAAGCTTTCTTT. Translated: CASSTMTGTEAFF.

The gene calls are TRBV5-1 and TRBJ2-1, with D hard to call. Per germline, CDR1 SGHRS and CDR2 YFSETQ. V was pared by 2 bases and J by 5 bases, with 5 bases between. The CDR3 sequence is 12 residues long. CDR3 DNA: TGCGCCAGCAGCTTTAATCACAATGAGCAGTTCTTC. Residues: CASSFNHNEQFF.

V usage is TRBV5-1 and J usage is TRBJ2-7; 8 positions match TRBD2. Losses at the gene ends were 0 bases for V and 4 bases for J; bases not matched to a gene: 6. The length of the CDR3 is 15 residues. Germline assignment: CDR1 SGHRS and CDR2 YFSETQ. CDR3 in amino acids: CASSLDERERYEQYF. The CDR3 coding sequence is TGCGCCAGCAGCTTGGATGAGCGGGAGAGGTACGAGCAGTACTTC.

This chain links TRBV19 with TRBJ1-1, with D perhaps matching TRBD1 (6 bases). The CDR3 spans 14 residues. V lost 3 bases, J lost 11 bases, and 19 bases lay in between. Germline loops: CDR1 LNHDA, CDR2 SQIVND (reference sequence). The CDR3 DNA reads TGTGCCAGTAGTATTGGCCAGGGGCAGGTTTGGGCTTTCTTT. It is translated as CASSIGQGQVWAFF.

The chain carries TRBV4-2 and TRBJ2-3; D is possibly TRBD2 (5 bases). Germline lookup yields CDR1 LGHNA and CDR2 YNFKEQ. CDR3 length: 17 residues. Trimming pared 0 bases from V and 0 bases from J, leaving 13 bases between. The CDR3, as DNA: TGTGCCAGCAGCCAAGAGTTAAATGGCGGGAGCACAGATACGCAGTATTTT. As protein: CASSQELNGGSTDTQYF.

V gene TRBV7-9 combines with J gene TRBJ1-2; D is perhaps TRBD1 (6 bases). Germline loops: CDR1 SEHNR, CDR2 FQNEAQ (reference sequence). The CDR3 has 15 amino acids. The V and J ends lost 5 bases and 2 bases respectively, with 15 bases between them. The CDR3 protein is CASSVGDTANYGYTF. DNA of the CDR3: TGTGCCAGCAGCGTAGGGGACACCGCAAACTATGGCTACACCTTC.

This chain connects TRBV30 to TRBJ1-1, with D unresolved. The CDR3 contains 12 residues. The V gene lost 4 bases and the J gene lost 5 bases, with 11 bases spanning the gap. Germline CDR1 is GTSNPN and CDR2 is SVGIG (reference sequence). CDR3 sequence (DNA): TGTGCCTGGAACCGTCCCGAGACTGAAGCTTTCTTT. It specifies CAWNRPETEAFF.

The J gene is TRBJ2-5, the V gene TRBV11-2, with 7 bases fitting TRBD1. The length of the CDR3 is 14 residues. V gave up 5 bases and J gave up 5 bases; unmatched junction bases: 8. Germline CDR1 and CDR2: SGHAT and FQNNGV. CDR3 amino acids: CASSPRTGSETQYF. The CDR3 DNA follows: TGTGCCAGCAGCCCCAGGACAGGTAGTGAGACCCAGTACTTC.

The chain joins TRBV15 to TRBJ1-1; D is unclear. This CDR3 has 14 residues. V was cut by 0 bases and J by 4 bases, with 9 bases left in between. CDR1 and CDR2 (germline): LNHNV, YYDKDF (reference sequence). CDR3 protein: CATSRDRGSTEAFF. DNA of the CDR3: TGTGCCACCAGCAGAGATCGAGGGAGCACTGAAGCTTTCTTT.

The count of this clone is one. This chain joins TRBV19 and TRBJ2-3; D remains ambiguous. Germline V gene data show CDR1 as LNHDA and CDR2 as SQIVND (reference sequence). The V end was cut by 5 bases, the J end by 4 bases, with 13 bases between. The CDR3 is 14 residues long. Written as DNA, the CDR3 is TGTGCCAGTAGTGCAATAGGGATCCCAGATACGCAGTATTTT. This gives the protein CASSAIGIPDTQYF.

This sequence joins TRBV7-9 and TRBJ1-1, with D uncertain. Trimming shortened V by 3 bases and J by 6 bases, and 11 bases separated the two germline ends. Looked up from germline, CDR1 is SEHNR and CDR2 is FQNEAQ (reference sequence). This CDR3 region has 13 residues. The CDR3 spells CASSLDLRAEAFF. The CDR3 nucleotides are TGTGCCAGCAGCTTGGACCTGAGAGCTGAAGCTTTCTTT.

The chain recombines TRBV5-1 with TRBJ2-2; 9 positions agree with TRBD1. With V trimmed by 4 bases and J by 0 bases, 4 bases remained unmatched. Looked up from germline, CDR1 is SGHRS and CDR2 is YFSETQ. This CDR3 has 16 residues. The CDR3 nucleotides are TGCGCCAGCAGCGGGACAGGGTCGACGAACACCGGGGAGCTGTTTTTT. Amino acids: CASSGTGSTNTGELFF.

The chain carries TRBV2 and TRBJ1-5, with D uncertain. The germline gives CDR1 SNHLY, CDR2 FYNNEI. The CDR3 sequence is 12 residues long. Trimming took 7 bases from V and 4 from J, leaving 8 bases between them. The CDR3 protein is CASNKDNQPQHF. CDR3 DNA: TGTGCCAGCAATAAAGATAATCAGCCCCAGCATTTT.

The chain carries TRBV11-2 and TRBJ2-5, with 8 bases lining up with TRBD1. The CDR3 covers 13 residues. After removal of 1 base from V and 5 bases from J, the junction contained 0 bases not matched to a gene. CDR1 is SGHAT and CDR2 is FQNNGV in the germline V gene. The CDR3 sequence: CASSLGQGETQYF. CDR3 nucleotides: TGTGCCAGCAGCTTAGGACAGGGGGAGACCCAGTACTTC.

This chain joins TRBV15 and TRBJ2-1, with a tentative D call TRBD1 (5 bases). The CDR3 length is 13 residues. Germline assignment: CDR1 LNHNV and CDR2 YYDKDF (reference sequence). Trimming stripped 2 bases from V and 6 bases from J, with 8 bases between. The chain's CDR3 is CATSRQGANEQFF. CDR3 in DNA: TGTGCCACCAGCAGACAGGGTGCCAATGAGCAGTTCTTC.